This TCR beta chain was observed in a study of blood T cells in healthy people across ages. Findings and caveats of the study: The study lacked donor CMV status, which possibly confounded expanded clonotype changes. Greater diversity and more naive CD4+ cells were seen in long-lived donors than in aged donors.

A sample-barcoded 5' primer and a J-beta primer mix were used in a second PCR of about 7 to 12 cycles. TCRdb used MiXCR to reprocess the 5' RACE reads, holding one entry per CDR3 protein. The table has hundreds of thousands of distinct CDR3 sequences, around 49% seen once. With V trimmed by 7 bases and J by 6 bases, 7 bases remained unmatched. Germline loops: CDR1 MDHEN, CDR2 SYDVKM. This CDR3 has 13 amino acids. Comment on this clonotype: Its specificity is not known.

This chain links TRBV28 with TRBJ2-3, with 7 bases fitting TRBD2. Sequenced material: blood. The source of this sequence is a man younger than 40 in good health. The chain's CDR3 is CASIGAGGDTQYF. Written as DNA, the CDR3 is TGTGCCAGCATTGGGGCCGGGGGGGATACGCAGTATTTT. Combining the CDR3 with reference TRBV28 and TRBJ2-3 gives the whole variable domain DVKVTQSSRYLVKRTGEKVFLECVQDMDHENMFWYRQDPGLGLRLIYFSYDVKMKEKGDIPEGYSVSREKKERFSLILESASTNQTSMYLCASIGAGGDTQYFGPGTRLTVL.